This is a list of T cell receptor beta chains from one sample in a study of cytotoxic CD8 clonotypes in ibrutinib-treated CLL. Assay: immunoSEQ multiplex PCR; the TCRdb copy retains only in-frame clones and omits some. Among about 160,000 clones listed, 81% were seen once. Source: PBMCs, taken after 12 months of ibrutinib treatment. All receptors come from a human donor with chronic lymphocytic leukemia. Each CDR3 is given with its conserved first and last residue. D genes are given only for firm matches. The size entry is marked missing in some rows and otherwise reads once, few, many or a size class.

D	size	V	length	J	DNA	CDR3
TRBD1	.	TRBV6-1	12	TRBJ1-2	TGTGCCAGTCCGGACAGGGGGAATGGCTACACCTTC	CASPDRGNGYTF
.	.	TRBV5-4	15	TRBJ1-4	TGTGCCAGCAGCCCCCTTGGGGGAACTAATGAAAAACTGTTTTTT	CASSPLGGTNEKLFF
.	.	TRBV7-3	15	TRBJ2-1	TGTGCCAGCAGTCAGGACGCAGGTGCATACAATGAGCAGTTCTTC	CASSQDAGAYNEQFF
.	few	TRBV4-3	15	TRBJ1-1	TGCGCCAGCAGCCAAGGACAGACTGGGAACACTGAAGCTTTCTTT	CASSQGQTGNTEAFF
.	.	TRBV4-1	15	TRBJ2-7	TGCGCCAGCAGCCAAGGCCAGGGGAGCTCCTACGAGCAGTACTTC	CASSQGQGSSYEQYF
TRBD1	few	TRBV5-5	15	TRBJ2-2	TGTGCCAGCAGCTCGGGACAGGGGGGCACCGGGGAGCTGTTTTTT	CASSSGQGGTGELFF
TRBD2	few	TRBV12-5	17	TRBJ2-1	TGTGCTAGTGGTTTGGTACTCGGCGGGAGGAGTGGCAATGAGCAGTTCTTC	CASGLVLGGRSGNEQFF
.	.	TRBV7-3	17	TRBJ2-3	TGTGCCAGCAGCTTAACGTCTGGTGGGGGGGCCGCAGATACGCAGTATTTT	CASSLTSGGGAADTQYF
.	.	TRBV6-5	14	TRBJ1-2	TGTGCCAGCAGTTCGGGGGGCACCGGGAGGGGCTACACCTTC	CASSSGGTGRGYTF
.	.	TRBV27	13	TRBJ1-2	TGTGCCAGCAGCGGGACAACAAACTATGGCTACACCTTC	CASSGTTNYGYTF
.	.	TRBV2	15	TRBJ1-5	TGTGCCAGCAGTGAATCAGGGCGGAAAGATCAGCCCCAGCATTTT	CASSESGRKDQPQHF
.	.	TRBV25-1	14	TRBJ1-5	TGTGCCAGCACGGGCAGCCAAATCGGTCAGCCCCAGCATTTT	CASTGSQIGQPQHF
.	once	TRBV19	14	TRBJ1-1	TGTGCCAGTAGTAGCCGGGAGATGAACACTGAAGCTTTCTTT	CASSSREMNTEAFF
.	.	TRBV19	16	TRBJ1-1	TGTGCCAGTAGTATAGTGCGGGGCGCGCAACGGACTGAAGCTTTCTTT	CASSIVRGAQRTEAFF
.	many	TRBV28	15	TRBJ1-5	TGTGCCAGCAGGCGCACAGGAACTAGCAATCAGCCCCAGCATTTT	CASRRTGTSNQPQHF
.	.	TRBV5-1	11	TRBJ2-7	TGCGCCAGCAGCTTGGAGCACGAGCAGTACTTC	CASSLEHEQYF
.	.	TRBV30	14	TRBJ1-4	TGTGCCTGGAACCCCCAGGGGTTTAGTGAAAAACTGTTTTTT	CAWNPQGFSEKLFF
TRBD2	.	TRBV6-1	15	TRBJ2-5	TGTGCCAGCAGTGACCCGGGACTAGCGGGAGAGGACCAGTACTTC	CASSDPGLAGEDQYF
.	.	TRBV5-1	14	TRBJ1-1	TGCGCCAGCAGCTTGGATCAGGGTCGGTCAGAAGCTTTCTTT	CASSLDQGRSEAFF
.	.	TRBV9	15	TRBJ2-5	TGTGCCAGCAGCCGAGGACGGCCCAGGGGAGAGACCCAGTACTTC	CASSRGRPRGETQYF
TRBD1	.	TRBV7-2	19	TRBJ1-5	TGTGCCAGCAGCCCTCATGGGATTTCCGGGACAGGGGGCAATCAGCCCCAGCATTTT	CASSPHGISGTGGNQPQHF
.	few	TRBV6-5	11	TRBJ1-2	TGTGCCAGCAGTCAGGGGCAGGGCTACACCTTC	CASSQGQGYTF
.	.	TRBV7-2	14	TRBJ2-1	TGTGCCAGCAGCATCCGGGACCAAAACAATGAGCAGTTCTTC	CASSIRDQNNEQFF
.	.	TRBV7-6	13	TRBJ2-3	TGTGCCAGCAGCTTCTCCGTCACAGATACGCAGTATTTT	CASSFSVTDTQYF
.	.	TRBV7-3	12	TRBJ2-2	TGTGCCAGCAGCTTAAATGTCGGGGAGCTGTTTTTT	CASSLNVGELFF
TRBD2	.	TRBV5-4	13	TRBJ2-7	TGTGCCAGCTTTCTAGCGGATGACTACGAGCAGTACTTC	CASFLADDYEQYF
.	.	TRBV4-3	17	TRBJ2-5	TGCGCCAGCAGCCAAGCCGGGGGGCCAGGGGGCGGGGAGACCCAGTACTTC	CASSQAGGPGGGETQYF
.	.	TRBV5-1	13	TRBJ1-2	TGCGCCAGCAGTCCCGACAGTAACTATGGCTACACCTTC	CASSPDSNYGYTF
.	.	TRBV18	13	TRBJ1-2	TGTGCCAGCTCACCAGAGTCCAGGGTAGGCTACACCTTC	CASSPESRVGYTF
TRBD1	once	TRBV6-6	14	TRBJ1-3	TGTGCCAGCAAACAGGGGCAGTGGGGAAACACCATATATTTT	CASKQGQWGNTIYF
.	few	TRBV6-5	13	TRBJ1-2	TGTGCCAGCAGTTACGGGGGGCCCTATGGCTACACCTTC	CASSYGGPYGYTF
.	.	TRBV7-9	14	TRBJ2-5	TGTGCCAGCAGCGACCTTAATAGGTGGGAGACCCAGTACTTC	CASSDLNRWETQYF
.	once	TRBV5-1	12	TRBJ2-3	TGCGCCAGCAGCAGCACGGCGGATACGCAGTATTTT	CASSSTADTQYF
.	.	TRBV7-8	15	TRBJ2-7	TGTGCCAGCAGCTTAGCTGGACGGGGGCAGGGCGAGCAGTACTTC	CASSLAGRGQGEQYF
.	.	TRBV9	15	TRBJ1-2	TGTGCCAGCAGCTTGGGACACAGCCTCAACTATGGCTACACCTTC	CASSLGHSLNYGYTF
TRBD1	.	TRBV15	15	TRBJ1-2	TGTGCCACCAGCCGGTCCTGGGACAGAAACTATGGCTACACCTTC	CATSRSWDRNYGYTF
.	.	TRBV21-1	17	TRBJ2-7	TGTGCCAGCAGCAAAGGAGGAGCTAGCGGGAGTCGGTACGAGCAGTACTTC	CASSKGGASGSRYEQYF
TRBD1	.	TRBV7-2	14	TRBJ2-1	TGTGCCAGCAGCTTAACTAACAGGGGGAATGAGCAGTTCTTC	CASSLTNRGNEQFF
.	.	TRBV6-5	14	TRBJ1-1	TGTGCCAGCAAGGGTGGACAGCGGGCCACTGAAGCTTTCTTT	CASKGGQRATEAFF
.	.	TRBV2	13	TRBJ1-2	TGTGCCAGCAGTGAAGAGGTTGGCTATGGCTACACCTTC	CASSEEVGYGYTF
.	.	TRBV6-5	16	TRBJ2-3	TGTGCCAGCAGTTACGGTTTTCTCGGGGAGACAGATACGCAGTATTTT	CASSYGFLGETDTQYF
.	.	TRBV9	16	TRBJ2-1	TGTGCCAGCAGCGTCGGCGCGGGGTACTCCTACAATGAGCAGTTCTTC	CASSVGAGYSYNEQFF
TRBD2	.	TRBV11-2	13	TRBJ2-7	TGTGCCAGCAGCTTTCCCGGGGGGGAGGAGCAGTACTTC	CASSFPGGEEQYF
.	.	TRBV28	15	TRBJ2-5	TGTGCCAGCAGTACCCCCTCGGCGGGACAAGAGACCCAGTACTTC	CASSTPSAGQETQYF
TRBD1	.	TRBV5-1	19	TRBJ2-7	TGCGCCAGCAGCGCGGTGGCTTGGGACAGACGGCCCCCGGGTTACGAGCAGTACTTC	CASSAVAWDRRPPGYEQYF
.	.	TRBV30	14	TRBJ2-7	TGTGCCTGGAGTTACTCGGGCCCTCCCCGGGAGCAGTACTTC	CAWSYSGPPREQYF
TRBD1	.	TRBV5-1	15	TRBJ1-5	TGCGCCAGCAGCTTGGAGGGGACAGGGAATCAGCCCCAGCATTTT	CASSLEGTGNQPQHF
.	.	TRBV5-1	12	TRBJ2-7	TGCGCCAGCAGCAATGAGGGCTACGAGCAGTACTTC	CASSNEGYEQYF
.	few	TRBV30	9	TRBJ1-2	TGTGCCGGGGGGTATGGCTACACCTTC	CAGGYGYTF
TRBD2	.	TRBV28	15	TRBJ2-7	TGTGCCAGCAGTTTGCCTACTAGCGGCCCCTACGAGCAGTACTTC	CASSLPTSGPYEQYF
.	.	TRBV5-1	16	TRBJ1-4	TGCGCCAGCAGCTTGGGACAGATCTCAACTAATGAAAAACTGTTTTTT	CASSLGQISTNEKLFF
TRBD1	.	TRBV28	13	TRBJ2-4	TGTGCCAGCAGTCGATCGGGACAGGGGAGTCAGTACTTC	CASSRSGQGSQYF
.	.	TRBV7-8	13	TRBJ1-1	TGTGCCAGCAGCCGTGGGGAAAGCACTGAAGCTTTCTTT	CASSRGESTEAFF
TRBD1	.	TRBV6-1	14	TRBJ1-4	TGTGCCAGCCTAGACAGGGTCACGAATGAAAAACTGTTTTTT	CASLDRVTNEKLFF